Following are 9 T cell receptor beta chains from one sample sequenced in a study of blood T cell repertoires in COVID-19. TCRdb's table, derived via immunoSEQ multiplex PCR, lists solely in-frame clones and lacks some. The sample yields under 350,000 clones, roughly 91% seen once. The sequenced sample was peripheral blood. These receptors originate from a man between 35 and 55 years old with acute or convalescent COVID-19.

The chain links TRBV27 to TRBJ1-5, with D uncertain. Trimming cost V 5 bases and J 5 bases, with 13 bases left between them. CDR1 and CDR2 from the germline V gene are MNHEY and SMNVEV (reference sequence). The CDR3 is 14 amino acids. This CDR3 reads CASSQRPGDQPQHF. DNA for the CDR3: TGTGCCAGCAGTCAACGACCGGGAGATCAGCCCCAGCATTTT.

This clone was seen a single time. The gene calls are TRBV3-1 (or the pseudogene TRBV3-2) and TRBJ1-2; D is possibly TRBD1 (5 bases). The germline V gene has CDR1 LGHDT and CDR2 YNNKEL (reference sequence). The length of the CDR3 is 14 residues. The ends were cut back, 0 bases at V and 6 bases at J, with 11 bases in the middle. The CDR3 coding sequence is TGTGCCAGCAGCCAAGATTACAGGCCCAATGGCTACACCTTC. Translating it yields CASSQDYRPNGYTF.

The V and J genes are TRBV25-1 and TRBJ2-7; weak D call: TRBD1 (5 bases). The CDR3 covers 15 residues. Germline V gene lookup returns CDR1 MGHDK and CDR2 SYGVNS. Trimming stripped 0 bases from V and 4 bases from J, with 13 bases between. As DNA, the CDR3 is TGTGCCAGCAGTGAATATCAGGGCTTTCCGTACGAGCAGTACTTC. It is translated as CASSEYQGFPYEQYF.

CDR3 residues: CASSRGNEQFF. The DNA of the CDR3 is TGTGCCAGCAGCCGGGGCAATGAGCAGTTCTTC. This rearrangement joins TRBV12-3 or TRBV12-4 to TRBJ2-1; TRBD2 might be the D (5 bases). With 6 bases removed from V and 6 bases from J, the gap between germline ends came to 6 bases. This CDR3 has 11 amino acids.

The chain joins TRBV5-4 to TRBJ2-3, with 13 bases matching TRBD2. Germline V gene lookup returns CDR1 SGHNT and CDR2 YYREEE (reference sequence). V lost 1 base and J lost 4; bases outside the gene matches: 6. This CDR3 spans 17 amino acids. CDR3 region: CASSLKLAGGQADTQYF. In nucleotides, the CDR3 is TGTGCCAGCAGCTTGAAACTAGCGGGGGGGCAGGCAGATACGCAGTATTTT.

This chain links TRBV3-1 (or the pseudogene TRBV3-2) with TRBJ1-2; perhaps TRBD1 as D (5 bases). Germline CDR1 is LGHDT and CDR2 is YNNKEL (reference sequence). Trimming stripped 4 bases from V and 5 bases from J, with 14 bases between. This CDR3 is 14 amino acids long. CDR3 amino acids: CASSPPAGLYGYTF. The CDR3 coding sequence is TGTGCCAGCAGCCCGCCGGCGGGGCTTTATGGCTACACCTTC.

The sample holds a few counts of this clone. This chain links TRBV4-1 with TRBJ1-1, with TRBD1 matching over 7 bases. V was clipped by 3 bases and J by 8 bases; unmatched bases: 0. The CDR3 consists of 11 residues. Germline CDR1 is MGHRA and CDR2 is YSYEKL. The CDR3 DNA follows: TGCGCCAGCAGCCAGACAGGGGAAGCTTTCTTT. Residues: CASSQTGEAFF.

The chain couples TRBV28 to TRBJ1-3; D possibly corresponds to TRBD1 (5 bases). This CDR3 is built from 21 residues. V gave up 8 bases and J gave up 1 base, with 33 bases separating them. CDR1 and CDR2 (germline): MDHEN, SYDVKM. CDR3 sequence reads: CASLFQGADLAGPDSGNTIYF. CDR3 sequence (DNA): TGTGCCAGCCTCTTTCAAGGGGCGGATTTAGCAGGGCCGGATTCTGGAAACACCATATATTTT. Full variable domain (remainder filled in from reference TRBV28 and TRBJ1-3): DVKVTQSSRYLVKRTGEKVFLECVQDMDHENMFWYRQDPGLGLRLIYFSYDVKMKEKGDIPEGYSVSREKKERFSLILESASTNQTSMYLCASLFQGADLAGPDSGNTIYFGEGSWLTVV.

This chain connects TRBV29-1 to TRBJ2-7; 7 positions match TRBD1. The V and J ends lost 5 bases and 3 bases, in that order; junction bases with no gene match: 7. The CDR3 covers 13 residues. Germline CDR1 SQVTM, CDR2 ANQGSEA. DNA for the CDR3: TGCAGCGTTCGCCGGGACAGAAACTACGAGCAGTACTTC. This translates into CSVRRDRNYEQYF.